This T cell receptor beta chain emerged from a study of blood T cells in healthy people across ages. Study results and limitations: Calculation of diversity from one million T cells yielded estimates considered to be underestimates. Possibly confounding the expanded clonotype changes was the fact that donor CMV status was unknown. TCR beta diversity tracked closely with naive T cell percentage.

Donors each provided about 9.5 milliliters of peripheral blood. Worth noting for this clonotype: Antigen specificity is unknown.

For the second PCR, which ran for about 7 to 11 cycles, a sample-barcoded 5' primer and a J-beta primer mix were used. TCRdb reprocessed the 5' RACE reads via MiXCR and lists one record per CDR3 protein. The table lists some 1.4 million distinct CDR3 sequences, roughly 45% of them singletons. This CDR3 has 12 residues. Trimming shortened V by 7 bases and J by 7 bases, and 13 bases separated the two germline ends. The germline V gene has CDR1 MNHEY and CDR2 SMNVEV (reference sequence). The sample taken for sequencing was blood. The receptor was derived from a woman between 18 and 30 years old in good health. The chain combines TRBV27 with TRBJ1-2; D possibly corresponds to TRBD1 (6 bases). DNA for the CDR3: TGTGCCAGCAAGGACAGTTCCACTGGCTACACCTTC. Translation gives CASKDSSTGYTF.